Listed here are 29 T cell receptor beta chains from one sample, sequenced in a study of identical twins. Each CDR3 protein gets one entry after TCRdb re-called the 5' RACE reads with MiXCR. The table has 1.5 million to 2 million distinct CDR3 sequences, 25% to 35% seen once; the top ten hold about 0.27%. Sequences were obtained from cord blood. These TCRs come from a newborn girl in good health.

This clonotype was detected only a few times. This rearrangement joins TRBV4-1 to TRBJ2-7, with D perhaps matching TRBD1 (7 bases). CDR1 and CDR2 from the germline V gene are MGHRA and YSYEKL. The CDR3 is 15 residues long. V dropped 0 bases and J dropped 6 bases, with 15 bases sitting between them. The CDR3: CASSQERGRGAEQYF. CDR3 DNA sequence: TGCGCCAGCAGCCAAGAAAGGGGGCGGGGAGCCGAGCAGTACTTC.

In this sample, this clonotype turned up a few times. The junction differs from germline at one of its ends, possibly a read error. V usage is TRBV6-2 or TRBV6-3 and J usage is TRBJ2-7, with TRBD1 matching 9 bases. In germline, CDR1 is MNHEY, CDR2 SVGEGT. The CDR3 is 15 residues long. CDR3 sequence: CAGSYRGQGYYEQYF. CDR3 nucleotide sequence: TGTGCCGGCAGTTACCGGGGACAGGGATACTACGAGCAGTACTTC.

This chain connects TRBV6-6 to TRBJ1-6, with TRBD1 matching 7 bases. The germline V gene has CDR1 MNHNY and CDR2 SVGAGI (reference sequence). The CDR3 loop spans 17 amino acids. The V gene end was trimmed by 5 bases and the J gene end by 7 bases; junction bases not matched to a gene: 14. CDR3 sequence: CASSPLRGYDQNSPLHF. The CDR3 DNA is TGTGCCAGCAGTCCGCTCAGGGGGTACGATCAAAATTCACCCCTCCACTTT.

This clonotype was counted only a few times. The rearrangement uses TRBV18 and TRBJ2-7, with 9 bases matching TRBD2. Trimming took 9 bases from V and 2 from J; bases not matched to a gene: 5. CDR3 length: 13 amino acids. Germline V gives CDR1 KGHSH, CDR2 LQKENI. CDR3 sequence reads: CASRAGGTYEQYF. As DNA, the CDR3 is TGTGCCAGTCGAGCGGGGGGTACCTACGAGCAGTACTTC.

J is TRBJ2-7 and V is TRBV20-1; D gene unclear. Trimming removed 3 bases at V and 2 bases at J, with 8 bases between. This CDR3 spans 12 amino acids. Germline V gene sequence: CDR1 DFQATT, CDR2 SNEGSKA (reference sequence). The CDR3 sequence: CSARQATYEQYF. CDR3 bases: TGCAGTGCTAGGCAGGCGACCTACGAGCAGTACTTC.

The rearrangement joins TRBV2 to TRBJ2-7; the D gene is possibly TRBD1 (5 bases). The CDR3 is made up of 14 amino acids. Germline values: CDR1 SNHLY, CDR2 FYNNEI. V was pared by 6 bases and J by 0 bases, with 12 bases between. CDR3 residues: CASRPKTVSYEQYF. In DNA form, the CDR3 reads TGTGCCAGCAGACCCAAGACAGTCTCCTACGAGCAGTACTTC.

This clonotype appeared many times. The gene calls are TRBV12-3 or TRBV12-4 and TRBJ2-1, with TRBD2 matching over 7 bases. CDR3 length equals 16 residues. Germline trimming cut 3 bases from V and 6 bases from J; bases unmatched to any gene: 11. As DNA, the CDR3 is TGTGCCAGCAGTTTTGGTTGGGCTAGCGGTTTCAATGAGCAGTTCTTC. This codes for CASSFGWASGFNEQFF.

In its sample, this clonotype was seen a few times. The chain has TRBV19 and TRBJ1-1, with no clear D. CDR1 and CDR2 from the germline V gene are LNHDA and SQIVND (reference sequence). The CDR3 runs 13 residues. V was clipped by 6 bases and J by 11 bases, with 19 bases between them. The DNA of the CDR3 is TGTGCCAGTAGCCGATCGGCCTCCACAAGGGCTTTCTTT. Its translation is CASSRSASTRAFF. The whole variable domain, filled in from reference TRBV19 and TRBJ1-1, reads DGGITQSPKYLFRKEGQNVTLSCEQNLNHDAMYWYRQDPGQGLRLIYYSQIVNDFQKGDIAEGYSVSREKKESFPLTVTSAQKNPTAFYLCASSRSASTRAFFGQGTRLTVV.

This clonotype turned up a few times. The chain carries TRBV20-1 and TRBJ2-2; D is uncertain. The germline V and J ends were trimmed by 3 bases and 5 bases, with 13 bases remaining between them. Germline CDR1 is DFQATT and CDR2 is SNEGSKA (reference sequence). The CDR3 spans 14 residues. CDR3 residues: CSARMFPQTGELFF. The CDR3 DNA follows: TGCAGTGCTAGGATGTTTCCCCAAACCGGGGAGCTGTTTTTT.

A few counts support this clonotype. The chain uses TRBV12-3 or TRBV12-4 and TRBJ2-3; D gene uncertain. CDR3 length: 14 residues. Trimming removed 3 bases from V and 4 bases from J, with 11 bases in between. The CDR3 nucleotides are TGTGCCAGCAGTTTGAGTAGCACGGCAGATACGCAGTATTTT. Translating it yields CASSLSSTADTQYF.

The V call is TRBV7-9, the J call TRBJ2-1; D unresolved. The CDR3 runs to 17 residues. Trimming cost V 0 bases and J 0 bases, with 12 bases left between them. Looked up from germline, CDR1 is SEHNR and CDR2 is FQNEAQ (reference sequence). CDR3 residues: CASSLAGSYDSYNEQFF. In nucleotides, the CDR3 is TGTGCCAGCAGCTTAGCGGGCAGCTACGACTCCTACAATGAGCAGTTCTTC.

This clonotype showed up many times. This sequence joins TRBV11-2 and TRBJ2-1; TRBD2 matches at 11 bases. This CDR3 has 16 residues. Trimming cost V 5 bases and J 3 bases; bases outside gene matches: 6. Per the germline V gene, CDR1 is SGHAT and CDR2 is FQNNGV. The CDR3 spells CASSPLLAGVYNEQFF. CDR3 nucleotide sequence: TGTGCCAGCAGCCCTCTACTAGCGGGAGTCTACAATGAGCAGTTCTTC.

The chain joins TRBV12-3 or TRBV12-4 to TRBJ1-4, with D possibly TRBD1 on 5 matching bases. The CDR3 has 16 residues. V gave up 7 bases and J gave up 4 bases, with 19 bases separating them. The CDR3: CASTAGRTGNNEKLFF. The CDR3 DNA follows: TGTGCCAGCACCGCAGGGAGGACGGGGAATAATGAAAAACTGTTTTTT.

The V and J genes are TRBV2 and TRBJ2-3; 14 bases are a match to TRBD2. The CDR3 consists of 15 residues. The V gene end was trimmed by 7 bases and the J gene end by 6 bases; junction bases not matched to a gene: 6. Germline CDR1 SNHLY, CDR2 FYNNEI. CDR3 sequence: CASKGTSGRMDTQYF. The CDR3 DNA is TGTGCCAGCAAAGGGACTAGCGGGAGAATGGATACGCAGTATTTT.

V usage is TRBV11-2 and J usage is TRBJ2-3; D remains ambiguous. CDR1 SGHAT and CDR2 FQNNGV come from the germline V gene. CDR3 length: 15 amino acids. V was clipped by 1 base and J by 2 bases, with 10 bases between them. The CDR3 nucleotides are TGTGCCAGCAGCTTAGTTCCGACAAACACAGATACGCAGTATTTT. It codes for CASSLVPTNTDTQYF.

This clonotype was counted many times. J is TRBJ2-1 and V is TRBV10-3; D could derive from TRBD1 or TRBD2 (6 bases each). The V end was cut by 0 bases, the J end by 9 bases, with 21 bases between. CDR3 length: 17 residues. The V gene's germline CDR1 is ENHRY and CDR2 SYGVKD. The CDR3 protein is CAISESPGDWGHCEQFF. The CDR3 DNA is TGTGCCATCAGTGAGTCGCCAGGGGACTGGGGACATTGTGAGCAGTTCTTC.

The CDR3 spells CSAPRRVPSTDTQYF. The CDR3 bases are TGCAGTGCCCCCCGAAGAGTTCCCAGCACAGATACGCAGTATTTT. The rearrangement joins TRBV20-1 to TRBJ2-3; D ambiguous. CDR3 length: 15 amino acids. The germline V gene encodes CDR1 DFQATT and CDR2 SNEGSKA (reference sequence). Trimming stripped 6 bases from V and 0 bases from J, with 16 bases between.

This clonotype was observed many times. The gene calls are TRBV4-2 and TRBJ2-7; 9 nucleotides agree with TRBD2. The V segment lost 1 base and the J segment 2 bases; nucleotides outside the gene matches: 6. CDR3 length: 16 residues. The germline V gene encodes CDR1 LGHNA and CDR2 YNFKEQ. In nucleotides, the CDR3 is TGTGCCAGCAGCCAAGGGGCTAGCGGGACCCCCTACGAGCAGTACTTC. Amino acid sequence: CASSQGASGTPYEQYF.

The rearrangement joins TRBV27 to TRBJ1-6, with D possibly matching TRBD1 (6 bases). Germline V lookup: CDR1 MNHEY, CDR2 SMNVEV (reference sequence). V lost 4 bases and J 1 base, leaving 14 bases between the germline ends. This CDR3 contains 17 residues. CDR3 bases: TGTGCCAGCAGTTCGGTACTCGGACAGTCCTATAATTCACCCCTCCACTTT. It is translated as CASSSVLGQSYNSPLHF.

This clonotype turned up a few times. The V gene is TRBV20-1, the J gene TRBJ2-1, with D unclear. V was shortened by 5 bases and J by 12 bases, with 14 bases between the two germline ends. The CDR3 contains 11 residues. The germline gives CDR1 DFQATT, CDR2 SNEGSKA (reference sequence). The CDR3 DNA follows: TGCAGTGCTGGGATCCCGATCGGGCAGTTCTTC. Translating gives CSAGIPIGQFF.

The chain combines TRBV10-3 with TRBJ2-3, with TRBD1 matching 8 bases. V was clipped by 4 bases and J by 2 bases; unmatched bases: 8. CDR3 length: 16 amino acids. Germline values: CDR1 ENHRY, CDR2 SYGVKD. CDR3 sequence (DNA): TGTGCCATCAGTGGGATGACAGGGGCGATCACAGATACGCAGTATTTT. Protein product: CAISGMTGAITDTQYF.

This CDR3 is CSARRDRGTDTQYF. DNA for the CDR3: TGCAGTGCTAGACGGGACAGGGGGACAGATACGCAGTATTTT. This chain uses TRBV20-1 with TRBJ2-3, with TRBD1 identical over 11 bases. Germline assignment: CDR1 DFQATT and CDR2 SNEGSKA (reference sequence). The CDR3 loop spans 14 amino acids. Trimming at V came to 2 bases and at J to 3 bases, leaving 1 base not matched to a gene.

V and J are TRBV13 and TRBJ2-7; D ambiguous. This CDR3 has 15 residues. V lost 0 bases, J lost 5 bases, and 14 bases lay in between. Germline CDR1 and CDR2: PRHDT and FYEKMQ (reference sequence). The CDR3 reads CASSLGKSPAHEQYF. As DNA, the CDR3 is TGTGCCAGCAGCTTAGGTAAATCACCGGCCCACGAGCAGTACTTC.

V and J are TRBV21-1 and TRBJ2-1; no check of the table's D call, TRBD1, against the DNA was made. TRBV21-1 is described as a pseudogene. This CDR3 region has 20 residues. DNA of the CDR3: TGTGCCAGCAGCAAAGTAGTTGCGGGGGCCGTTCCCAGCTCCTACAATGAGCAGTTCTTC. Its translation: CASSKVVAGAVPSSYNEQFF.

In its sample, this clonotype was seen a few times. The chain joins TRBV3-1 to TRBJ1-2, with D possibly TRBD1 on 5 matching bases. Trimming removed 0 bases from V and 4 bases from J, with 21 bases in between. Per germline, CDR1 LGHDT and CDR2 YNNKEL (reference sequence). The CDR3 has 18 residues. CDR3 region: CASSQDSPGKGESYGYTF. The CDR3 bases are TGTGCCAGCAGCCAAGATAGTCCCGGTAAAGGGGAAAGCTATGGCTACACCTTC.

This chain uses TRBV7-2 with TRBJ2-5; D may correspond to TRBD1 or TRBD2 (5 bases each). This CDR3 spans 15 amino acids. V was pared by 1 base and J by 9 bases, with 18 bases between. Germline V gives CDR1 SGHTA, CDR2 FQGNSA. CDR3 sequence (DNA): TGTGCCAGCAGCTTAGAGGGGTCAGTCCTCGGGGCCCAGTACTTC. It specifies CASSLEGSVLGAQYF.

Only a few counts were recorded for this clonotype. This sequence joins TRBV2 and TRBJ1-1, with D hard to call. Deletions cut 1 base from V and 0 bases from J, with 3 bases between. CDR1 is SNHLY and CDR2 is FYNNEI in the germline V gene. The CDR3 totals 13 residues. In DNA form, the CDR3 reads TGTGCCAGCAGTGAAGAAATGAACACTGAAGCTTTCTTT. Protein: CASSEEMNTEAFF. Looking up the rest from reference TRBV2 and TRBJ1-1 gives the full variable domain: EPEVTQTPSHQVTQMGQEVILRCVPISNHLYFYWYRQILGQKVEFLVSFYNNEISEKSEIFDDQFSVERPDGSNFTLKIRSTKLEDSAMYFCASSEEMNTEAFFGQGTRLTVV.

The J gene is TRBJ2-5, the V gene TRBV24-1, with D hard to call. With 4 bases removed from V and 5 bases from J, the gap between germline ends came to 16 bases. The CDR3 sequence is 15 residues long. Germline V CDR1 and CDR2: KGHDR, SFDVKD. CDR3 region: CATSEPGNFGETQYF. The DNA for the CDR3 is TGTGCCACCAGTGAGCCAGGAAATTTCGGGGAGACCCAGTACTTC.

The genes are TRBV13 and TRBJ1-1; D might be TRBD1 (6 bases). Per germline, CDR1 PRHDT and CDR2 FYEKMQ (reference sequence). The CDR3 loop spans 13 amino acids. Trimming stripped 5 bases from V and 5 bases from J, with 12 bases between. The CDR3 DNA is TGTGCCAGCAGCGGGGAGGGACAAACTGAAGCTTTCTTT. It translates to CASSGEGQTEAFF.